Listed below are T cell receptor beta chains from one sample, sequenced in a study of T cells in Graves' hyperthyroidism and ophthalmopathy. TCRdb itself ran the multiplex PCR reads through MiXCR, one entry per CDR3 protein. Among about 380,000 distinct CDR3 sequences, roughly 20% were seen once, and the ten largest hold 40%. Material for sequencing was blood. The receptors derive from a man aged 18 to 29 with Graves' ophthalmopathy. The CDR3 runs from the conserved cysteine through the conserved F or W. D genes are given only for firm matches. Size tells how often a clone was seen (once, few, many) or the class of an expanded clone, and some rows leave it out.

TRBJ2-3,NA,TRBV5-1,NA,CAGSSGVPSDTQYF,TGCGCCGGCAGCTCCGGGGTTCCGTCAGATACGCAGTATTTT
TRBJ1-1,many,TRBV14,NA,CASSPTGRSSSEAFF,TGTGCCAGCAGCCCTACAGGAAGATCGAGCTCTGAAGCTTTCTTT
TRBJ1-5,many,TRBV7-9,NA,CASSLNTGVGSRQPQHF,TGTGCCAGCAGCTTAAACACCGGGGTAGGGTCTAGACAGCCCCAGCATTTT
TRBJ1-2,NA,TRBV20-1,NA,CSARDTGEGYTF,TGCAGTGCTAGAGATACGGGGGAGGGCTACACCTTC
TRBJ2-3,NA,TRBV28,TRBD2,CASNPQGNGLAGDTDTQYF,TGTGCCAGCAACCCACAGGGGAATGGACTAGCGGGAGACACAGATACGCAGTATTTT
TRBJ2-1,many,TRBV5-1,NA,CASSLSDAWNEQFF,TGCGCCAGCAGCTTGTCGGACGCGTGGAATGAGCAGTTCTTC
TRBJ1-1,many,TRBV7-2,NA,CASSPGLLTTPEAFF,TGTGCCAGCAGCCCGGGTCTTTTAACCACCCCTGAAGCTTTCTTT
TRBJ1-1,many,TRBV6-1,TRBD1,CASSFSGQLNTEAFF,TGTGCCAGCAGTTTTTCGGGACAGCTGAACACTGAAGCTTTCTTT
TRBJ2-1,NA,TRBV4-1,TRBD1,CASSQGPGQGGMGEQFF,TGCGCCAGCAGCCAGGGTCCGGGACAGGGGGGGATGGGCGAGCAGTTCTTC
TRBJ1-4,NA,TRBV25-1,TRBD1,CASSEGRGEFNEKLFF,TGTGCCAGCAGTGAGGGCAGGGGGGAATTTAATGAAAAACTGTTTTTT
TRBJ2-5,many,TRBV18,NA,CASSSPGGGQETQYF,TGTGCCAGCTCCAGCCCGGGGGGCGGCCAAGAGACCCAGTACTTC
TRBJ2-1,NA,TRBV4-2,TRBD2,CASSQGRLAANSYNEQFF,TGTGCCAGCAGCCAGGGAAGACTAGCGGCTAACTCCTACAATGAGCAGTTCTTC
TRBJ1-6,many,TRBV6-1,NA,CASSTDMPTINSPLHF,TGTGCCAGCAGTACGGACATGCCAACTATTAATTCACCCCTCCACTTT
TRBJ1-1,many,TRBV27,TRBD1,CASKTGGLRNTEAFF,TGTGCCAGCAAGACAGGGGGTTTAAGGAACACTGAAGCTTTCTTT
TRBJ2-1,NA,TRBV28,NA,CASSLVPLGNEQFF,TGTGCCAGCAGTTTAGTCCCACTGGGAAATGAGCAGTTCTTC
TRBJ1-5,many,TRBV18,NA,CASSSWTVENQPQHF,TGTGCCAGCTCATCTTGGACAGTCGAAAATCAGCCCCAGCATTTT
TRBJ1-2,many,TRBV6-1,NA,CASSPTPGWGYGYTF,TGTGCCAGCAGCCCGACCCCCGGCTGGGGCTATGGCTACACCTTC
TRBJ2-5,NA,TRBV15,NA,CATSRFGQQETQYF,TGTGCCACCAGCAGATTCGGACAGCAAGAGACCCAGTACTTC
TRBJ2-7,once,TRBV6-5,NA,CASSYRSHYEQYF,TGTGCCAGCAGTTACAGGAGTCACTACGAGCAGTACTTC